This TCR beta chain was documented in a study of blood T cell repertoires in COVID-19. Germline loops: CDR1 LNHNV, CDR2 YYDKDF (reference sequence). CDR3 size: 13 residues. V gave up 0 bases and J gave up 9 bases, with 9 bases separating them. The protocol was immunoSEQ multiplex PCR, while the TCRdb copy is restricted to in-frame clones and leaves out a portion. Of over 150,000 clones in the sample, approximately 83% were seen once. Enrollees, about 18 to 95 years old, lived in about two dozen US areas. Material for sequencing was PBMCs or T cells enriched from blood (not recorded which). The clonotype comes from a middle-aged man who had recovered from COVID-19. This rearrangement joins TRBV15 to TRBJ1-3, with D possibly TRBD1 on 5 matching bases. The DNA of the CDR3 is TGTGCCACCAGCAGAGATACCGGGGGCACCATATATTTT. This translates into CATSRDTGGTIYF.